This T cell receptor beta chain was documented in a study of cytomegalovirus exposure and HLA in healthy donors. In the PCR, 60 Vbeta and 13 Jbeta primers were used. Libraries were prepared by immunoSEQ multiplex PCR; TCRdb keeps only in-frame clonotypes and omits some of them. Among about 120,000 clones listed, around four fifths were seen once. CDR3 length equals 16 residues. The V and J ends lost 3 bases and 5 bases, in that order; junction bases with no gene match: 6. Germline values: CDR1 SGHDT, CDR2 YYEEEE. Sequenced material: PBMCs. The TCR was taken from a man between 18 and 35 years old in good health and CMV-seropositive. V gene TRBV5-6 combines with J gene TRBJ1-6; 9 bases are a match to TRBD1. The CDR3 protein is CASSSLQGADNSPLHF. The CDR3, as DNA: TGTGCCAGCAGCTCACTACAGGGGGCTGATAATTCACCCCTCCACTTT.